Sequencing of this T cell receptor (beta chain) was carried out in a study of blood T cell repertoires in COVID-19. Study-level information: Acute-phase and convalescent COVID-19 samples originated in the United States, Italy and Spain. PBMCs, B-cell-depleted T cells, or T cells provided the cDNA or gDNA that made up the material.

In the authors' methods: Cell counts per sample came from amplifying reference gene primers. The protocol was immunoSEQ multiplex PCR, while the TCRdb copy is restricted to in-frame clones and leaves out a portion. From that table come the V and J calls and clone size; the DNA was used to work out D and trimming. The table lists about 89,000 clones, 91% of them singletons. Trimming removed 0 bases at V and 0 bases at J, with 4 bases between. Germline V CDR1 and CDR2: SGHDT, YYEEEE. The CDR3 covers 14 residues. The sequence was collected from a human donor with active COVID-19. The donor label of this sample is uncertain. The chain links TRBV5-6 to TRBJ2-1; D is unresolved. Sequencing used peripheral blood. CDR3 nucleotides: TGTGCCAGCAGCTTGGCAGGCTCCTACAATGAGCAGTTCTTC. Its translation: CASSLAGSYNEQFF.